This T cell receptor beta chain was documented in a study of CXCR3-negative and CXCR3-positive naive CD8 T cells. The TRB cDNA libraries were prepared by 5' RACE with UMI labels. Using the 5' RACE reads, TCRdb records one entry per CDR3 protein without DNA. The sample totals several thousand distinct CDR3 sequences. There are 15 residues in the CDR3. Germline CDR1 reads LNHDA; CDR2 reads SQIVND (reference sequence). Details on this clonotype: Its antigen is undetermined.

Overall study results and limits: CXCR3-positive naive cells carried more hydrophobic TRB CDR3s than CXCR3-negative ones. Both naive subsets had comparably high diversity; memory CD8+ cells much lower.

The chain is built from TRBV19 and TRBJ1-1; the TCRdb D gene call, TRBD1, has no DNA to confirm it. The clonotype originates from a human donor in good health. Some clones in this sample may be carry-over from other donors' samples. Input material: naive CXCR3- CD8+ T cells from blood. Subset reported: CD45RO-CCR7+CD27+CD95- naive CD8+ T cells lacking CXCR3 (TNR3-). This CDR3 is CASSIGGQGFGEAFF.